This TCR beta chain was recovered during a study of cytomegalovirus exposure and HLA in healthy donors (dated by TCRdb to the late 2010s). Some background on the complete study: In an earlier analysis of some 550 of the donors, roughly 300 Gb of sequence data and approximately 120 million unique TCR beta sequences from roughly 190 million T cells were reported. A separate validation cohort of some 130 different subjects was used in addition to the 666-subject first cohort. Typing coverage varied by locus: about 629-640 donors for A, B, C, DRB1 and DQB1; approximately 500 for DQA1; around 610 for DPA1; approximately 490 for DPB1. To predict cytomegalovirus infection status, the study brought together high-throughput TCR immunosequencing, statistical association of individual TCRs with disease status, and machine learning. Genome-wide SNP genotypes for about 55% of the roughly 670 donors were used in a later genetic analysis, which treated that subset as a discovery cohort. Rather than using new phenotypic data, the later analysis identified candidate immune exposures from TCR beta sequences and from how often those sequences occurred across donors. On average, around 200,000 unique TCR beta nucleotide sequences were sequenced per donor among several hundred genotyped donors of the cohort, with about 17% of those sequences being non-productive. Alongside the repertoire data, information on donor age, sex, ethnicity and CMV serostatus was compiled. Because of strong linkage in the cohort, roughly five DR-DQ haplotypes were treated as single units for association and clustering. Of the 300 to 500 genotyped donors, 75% to 85% were placed in the genetic ancestry cluster associated with self-reported Caucasian donors. An earlier analysis of approximately 630 of the donors applied high-throughput TCR beta sequencing to assess whether each TCR beta V gene segment acted as functional or pseudogenic. The aim of the study was to test whether cataloging public T cell receptors could identify signatures of past pathogen exposure. Class I and class II HLA loci were covered by the typing at four-digit resolution. In a later analysis, previously published TCR beta repertoires from roughly 710 donors were re-analyzed and high-resolution HLA genotyping was added so that TCR occurrence patterns could be studied. All discovery cohort repertoires had been generated on a single sequencing platform. The study used immunosequencing to profile the T cell repertoires of approximately 640 subjects and linked those repertoires to cytomegalovirus serostatus. An early release that covered 640 HLA-typed donors contained approximately 300 gigabases of sequencing data and approximately 85 million unique TCR sequences. Beyond this particular receptor, the publication reports: The only immune exposure information available for the cohort was CMV serostatus. Only TCR beta chains were sequenced in this cohort, and the absence of alpha or paired-chain data limited detectable features. The sequencing pipeline was judged likely to have produced a cluster of highly shared sequence variants as a technical artifact. Because HLA typing was unavailable for some donors at each locus, only the typed subset was used in association tests. In a later analysis, HLA-associated TCR beta chains were found to be more clonally expanded and to have lower generation probabilities than equally common non-associated chains. Because counts were too low, some 17 rarely observed V segments, including chromosome 9 orphons, were excluded from the earlier analysis of under 650 of the donors. When HLA alleles, especially DR and DQ, strongly co-occurred, attributing TCR associations to individual alleles was difficult. In a later genetic analysis, a missense DCLRE1C variant was associated with V-gene and J-gene trimming of TCR beta chains, and the association was replicated in an independent cohort. According to a later analysis, most CMV-associated TCR beta chains appeared to be HLA-restricted, and the HLA associations seemed to be driven largely by CMV exposure. A further reported finding was that TCR beta sequences accurately predicted the HLA-A and HLA-B alleles for most subjects in the first cohort. According to a later analysis, parvovirus B19, influenza, CMV and Epstein-Barr virus appeared linked to several top co-occurrence clusters. Most TCR sequences were seen in very few donors, while some public TCRs were found in many individuals. A later genetic analysis reported fewer N-insertions in productive TCRs among donors in an Asian-associated ancestry cluster than the roughly 670-donor mean. A later analysis found that TCR association rates varied across HLA loci, with DRB1 alleles showing the most associated TCRs and HLA-C alleles the fewest. The study gave a list of 150 to 200 TCR beta chains associated with cytomegalovirus. Broadly in line with IMGT annotations, most TCR beta V segments showed up in productive rearrangements about 90% or about 30% of the time in an earlier analysis of approximately 600 of the donors. Sequencing depth was assumed to be roughly uniform across donors in the presence/absence analyses, though that assumption may not hold. The 87-base-pair reads could not distinguish some IMGT-functional V segments, including TRBV6-2 and TRBV6-3, so those segments were excluded. Cytomegalovirus status was reported to be diagnosed by the classifier with high specificity and sensitivity in both the original and validation cohorts. A few of the identified cytomegalovirus-associated TCR beta chains were confirmed in vitro to be specific for cytomegalovirus antigens. A later analysis associated 15,000 or so TCR beta sequences with specific HLA alleles at a false discovery rate of 0.05. Linkage disequilibrium might explain the correlated functional status among segregating V segments, but an unknown experimental factor could not be excluded. The authors suggested that the approach could potentially be generalized to other disease states and immunological phenotypes.

The cohort was made up of under 800 healthy bone marrow donors. At the time of sampling, every cohort member was nominally healthy, though immune exposures that went unrecorded were likely present. The donor was CMV seropositive and was included in the group of around 300 seropositive cohort members. A peripheral blood sample was provided by each donor, and peripheral blood mononuclear cells were used for TCR beta sequencing. Genomic DNA extraction from the blood cell samples was performed with the Qiagen DNeasy Blood Extraction Kit. Relative to germline, V is 4 bases shorter and J is 10 bases shorter, with 11 bases between their ends. The CDR3 runs 12 amino acids, cysteine and phenylalanine included. Only the CDR3 region is kept as DNA, spanning 36 bases read in frame from base 1. CDR1 and CDR2, looked up from the germline V gene (reference sequence), are SEHNR and FQNEAQ. Notes on this clone: No cognate antigen has been identified for it. Per-nucleotide qualities are absent, and no much larger clonotype sits a single base away.

Library generation was performed with the immunoSEQ multiplex PCR assay. The multiplex PCR relied on a mix of 60 forward primers for TCR Vbeta segments and 13 reverse primers for TCR Jbeta segments. A multiplex PCR assay on genomic DNA amplified the CDR3 region of rearranged TCR beta genes. The Illumina HiSeq System was used to sequence the amplified TCR beta libraries as 87-base-pair reads. For the original study's pipeline: A later analysis counted tens of millions of unique TCR beta chains across the 700 or so repertoires, and 9.5 million to 11 million of these chains were shared by at least two donors. Raw reads were error-corrected and collapsed into unique sequences by a nearest-neighbor algorithm in which closely related sequences were merged to remove PCR and sequencing errors. To assign V, D and J gene segments, CDR3 sequences were aligned to IMGT reference sequences. For a sequence to be retained, at least a six-nucleotide match to both a V gene segment and a J gene segment was required. Rearrangements were called productive when the CDR3 lacked stop codons and stayed in frame with V and J; all others were non-productive. Following IMGT convention, CDR3 was defined as the stretch from the second conserved V-encoded cysteine up to the conserved J-encoded phenylalanine. Sequences without an unambiguous match to a single V gene segment were excluded from the earlier analysis of 587 of the donors. An earlier analysis of 500 to 700 of the donors classified V segments as functional when productive rearrangements were above 56.7% and as segregating when the standard deviation between donors was above 5%. A statistical classification framework was built to diagnose cytomegalovirus status from the catalog of TCR beta chain sequences. V and J gene assignment, in a later analysis, came from comparing TCR nucleotide sequences with IMGT/GENE-DB human TR gene sequences. Using the TCRdist pipeline, a later analysis assigned CDR3 sequences along with most-parsimonious VDJ recombination scenarios. In a later analysis, each TCR beta chain was defined by its CDR3 amino acid sequence together with its V-gene family, and reads lacking a unique V-gene family were excluded. To address suspected cross-contamination and a sequencing artifact, a later analysis removed approximately 590 highly shared, low-generation-probability nucleotide sequences. In a later analysis, a clonal expansion index for each public chain was calculated from normalized within-repertoire ranks of inferred template counts. In a later analysis, generation probabilities were computed with a VDJ recombination model fitted to out-of-frame rearrangements, and the resulting probabilities were checked against IGoR. A later analysis scored TCR-TCR, TCR-HLA and TCR-CMV co-occurrence with hypergeometric tests, applying a repertoire-size bias correction to TCR pairs. To estimate false discovery rates, a later analysis permuted the HLA or CMV assignments 20 times. In a later analysis, co-occurring TCRs were grouped with DBSCAN, and TCRdist sequence similarity was added when clustering was performed within HLA-allele-positive subsets. For co-occurrence clustering, repertoires with fewer than 30,000 or more than 120,000 public chains were excluded, along with four to six repertoires with anomalous nucleotide sharing. Imported from immuneACCESS, the table was reduced by TCRdb to in-frame sequences with V and J called. These copies leave out some clones; in studies compared against another copy, an unresolved V gene accounts for under half, and the cause of the remainder is not known. Clonal size and the V and J genes are those of that table, whereas D and trimming came from the DNA. The sample table holds around 110,000 clones, of which around 80% were seen once. The ten biggest clones cover about 2.7% of the sample.

Input material: PBMCs. The chain was built from TRBV7-9 and TRBJ2-1; TRBD2 could be the D gene, as 5 bases match. This receptor was obtained from a woman aged 18-29 years in good health and CMV-seropositive. The CDR3 protein sequence reads: CASSSPPGEQFF. The nucleotide sequence is TGTGCCAGCAGCTCCCCTCCGGGGGAGCAGTTCTTC.